This T cell receptor beta chain is drawn from a study of read filtering for tumor transcriptome and immune sequencing. Turning to the study itself: The cohort had more than 16 men and over twelve women aged about 47 to 80, mean about 66 years. DNase treatment preceded whole-transcriptome library preparation. Per sample, TCR-region reads ranged about 4.05 to 11 million by IR-seq, 85 to 1273 by RNA-seq. Study-level findings and limits: IR-seq and RNA-seq agreed better without single-read clonotypes.

V dropped 6 bases and J dropped 6 bases, with 22 bases sitting between them. This CDR3 has 16 residues. From germline, CDR1 is SGHRS and CDR2 YFSETQ. This clonotype was seen ten or more times. Antigen specificity is unknown. This library used approximately 370 ng RNA and molecular barcoded adaptors spanning alpha/delta and beta/gamma chains. TCRdb itself ran the reads through MiXCR, one entry per CDR3 protein. Of about 39,000 distinct CDR3 sequences listed, more than 13% are singletons. V is TRBV5-1 and J is TRBJ2-4, with D possibly TRBD2 on 7 matching bases. The sample comprised a population of CD138-negative cells sorted from bone marrow. This clonotype originated in a donor at least 40 years old with multiple myeloma. The DNA of the CDR3 is TGCGCCAGCACCCTGGGGGCGTTAGCGGGCATAAACATTCAGTACTTC. The encoded protein is CASTLGALAGINIQYF.